The 27 T cell receptor beta chains presented below share a single source sample, sequenced in a study of shared clonotypes between healthy human individuals. TCRdb's table, derived via immunoSEQ multiplex PCR, lists solely in-frame clones and lacks some. The profile shows about 1.1 million clones, about four fifths of them singletons. Sequencing was performed on memory CD4+ T cells from PBMCs. Documented subset: CD45RA-negative fraction. The receptors here all came from a man aged 18 to 30 in good health. Some clones in this sample may be carry-over from other donors' samples.

This rearrangement joins TRBV5-6 to TRBJ1-5; D gene unclear. In germline, CDR1 is SGHDT, CDR2 YYEEEE. This CDR3 has 15 residues. V lost 0 bases and J lost 6, with 13 bases in between. The CDR3, as DNA: TGTGCCAGCAGCTTGGGTTCGGTGTTTAGTCAGCCCCAGCATTTT. Protein sequence: CASSLGSVFSQPQHF.

A few counts support this clone. The chain combines TRBV11-1 with TRBJ1-1, with D uncertain. From germline, CDR1 is SGHAT and CDR2 FQDESV (reference sequence). This CDR3 spans 13 amino acids. Trimming removed 5 bases at V and 1 base at J, with 8 bases between. This CDR3 is CASSLQENTEAFF. The CDR3 nucleotides are TGTGCCAGCAGCCTTCAGGAGAACACTGAAGCTTTCTTT.

This chain connects TRBV15 to TRBJ2-4; 13 bases are a match to TRBD2. Germline CDR1 LNHNV, CDR2 YYDKDF (reference sequence). This CDR3 comprises 18 residues. Trimming removed 3 bases from V and 0 bases from J; junction bases left unmatched: 5. CDR3 sequence reads: CATSRAGLAGKAKNIQYF. The CDR3 DNA reads as TGTGCCACCAGCAGGGCGGGACTAGCGGGGAAAGCCAAAAACATTCAGTACTTC.

This clone was seen more than once but under ten times. The chain links TRBV6-5 to TRBJ2-1, with TRBD1 matching 8 bases. The CDR3 extends over 15 amino acids. The junction had 7 bases not matched to a gene; V was cut back by 6 bases and J by 3 bases. The V gene's germline CDR1 is MNHEY and CDR2 SVGAGI. CDR3 DNA sequence: TGTGCCAGCAGAAGAGGACAGGGTGTCTACAATGAGCAGTTCTTC. Protein: CASRRGQGVYNEQFF.

On this clone: Other nucleotide sequences in the sample specify the same CDR3. This chain joins TRBV28 and TRBJ2-7; the D gene is possibly TRBD2 (5 bases). CDR1 is MDHEN, CDR2 SYDVKM, per germline. This CDR3 has 15 residues. V was cut by 2 bases and J by 1 base, with 12 bases left in between. The CDR3 sequence: CASSLRGSTSYEQYF. CDR3 DNA: TGTGCCAGCAGTTTACGTGGGAGCACGTCCTACGAGCAGTACTTC.

This clone was observed a few times. This chain uses TRBV7-2 with TRBJ1-3; the D is unclear. V gave up 3 bases and J gave up 0 bases, with 9 bases separating them. This CDR3 region has 15 residues. Germline V gene lookup returns CDR1 SGHTA and CDR2 FQGNSA. DNA for the CDR3: TGTGCCAGCAGCTTCTCAAAACCCTCTGGAAACACCATATATTTT. This gives the protein CASSFSKPSGNTIYF.

V gene TRBV2 combines with J gene TRBJ2-2; unclear D gene. V lost 3 bases and J lost 0, with 8 bases in between. The CDR3 extends over 15 amino acids. CDR1 and CDR2 (germline): SNHLY, FYNNEI. The CDR3, as DNA: TGTGCCAGCAGTGAGCAGGACCCGAACACCGGGGAGCTGTTTTTT. Translated: CASSEQDPNTGELFF.

CDR3 loop: CASSVDQGGGTYEQYF. In DNA, the CDR3 is TGTGCCAGCAGCGTGGACCAAGGCGGGGGAACCTACGAGCAGTACTTC. This chain connects TRBV9 to TRBJ2-7; TRBD2 matches 7 bases. This CDR3 region has 16 residues. After removal of 2 bases from V and 2 bases from J, the junction contained 10 bases not matched to a gene. From germline, CDR1 is SGDLS and CDR2 YYNGEE.

A word on this clone: A much more abundant neighbour one base away suggests this may be a read error. The rearrangement links TRBV11-3 to TRBJ1-1, with no clear D. Germline V gene sequence: CDR1 SGHNT, CDR2 YENEEA. Trimming stripped 1 base from V and 3 bases from J, with 6 bases between. This CDR3 is 13 amino acids long. The CDR3 region is CASSLVGDTEAFF. The CDR3 DNA is TGTGCCAGCAGCTTAGTGGGCGACACTGAAGCTTTCTTT.

The chain uses TRBV7-9 and TRBJ2-7; 10 nucleotides line up with TRBD2. The ends lost 3 bases at V and 0 bases at J; junction bases unmatched: 8. Per germline, CDR1 SEHNR and CDR2 FQNEAQ (reference sequence). This CDR3 contains 17 residues. The DNA of the CDR3 is TGTGCCAGCAGCTTGACGACTAGCGGGCGGAGCTCCTACGAGCAGTACTTC. The encoded protein is CASSLTTSGRSSYEQYF.

V usage is TRBV5-6 and J usage is TRBJ2-4, with D hard to call. Trimming took 2 bases from V and 1 from J, leaving 10 bases between them. CDR1 and CDR2 from the germline V gene are SGHDT and YYEEEE. The CDR3 covers 15 residues. In DNA form, the CDR3 reads TGTGCCAGCAGCTTACAAGGGTGGGCCAAAAACATTCAGTACTTC. It translates to CASSLQGWAKNIQYF.

CDR3: CATSPRRTGGYEKLFF. The CDR3 DNA sequence: TGTGCCACCAGCCCCCGAAGGACAGGGGGGTATGAAAAACTGTTTTTT. V gene TRBV15 combines with J gene TRBJ1-4; TRBD1 matches at 10 bases. The trim removed 5 bases at V and 6 bases at J, leaving 9 bases unmatched. Germline loops: CDR1 LNHNV, CDR2 YYDKDF (reference sequence). This CDR3 comprises 16 residues.

This clone was seen more than once but under ten times. The gene calls are TRBV5-4 and TRBJ2-7, with TRBD1 as a possible D gene (6 bases). Trimming took 3 bases from V and 7 from J, leaving 23 bases between them. Per germline, CDR1 SGHNT and CDR2 YYREEE (reference sequence). The CDR3 is made up of 16 amino acids. CDR3 sequence: CASSSPGARRALEQYF. CDR3 coding DNA: TGTGCCAGCAGCTCCCCAGGGGCCCGGCGGGCCCTGGAGCAGTACTTC.

Here the CDR3 DNA reads TGTGCCAGCAGCTATAGCGGGACCTTCTCCTACGAGCAGTACTTC. Its translation: CASSYSGTFSYEQYF. J is TRBJ2-7 and V is TRBV5-6; TRBD2 matches at 8 bases. After removal of 3 bases from V and 0 bases from J, the junction contained 5 bases not matched to a gene. The CDR3 extends over 15 amino acids. CDR1 and CDR2 (germline): SGHDT, YYEEEE. Using reference TRBV5-6 and TRBJ2-7 for the parts outside the CDR3, the full variable domain is DAGVTQSPTHLIKTRGQQVTLRCSPKSGHDTVSWYQQALGQGPQFIFQYYEEEERQRGNFPDRFSGHQFPNYSSELNVNALLLGDSALYLCASSYSGTFSYEQYFGPGTRLTVT.

The rearrangement uses TRBV30 and TRBJ2-3, with 9 bases that match TRBD1. Per germline, CDR1 GTSNPN and CDR2 SVGIG (reference sequence). The CDR3 runs 13 residues. This chain's CDR3 is CASDRGAQYTQYF. The CDR3 DNA is TGTGCTTCGGACAGGGGTGCACAATATACGCAGTATTTT. Full variable domain (outside the CDR3, taken from reference TRBV30 and TRBJ2-3): SQTIHQWPATLVQPVGSPLSLECTVEGTSNPNLYWYRQAAGRGLQLLFYSVGIGQISSEVPQNLSASRPQDRQFILSSKKLLLSDSGFYLCASDRGAQYTQYFGPGTRLTVL.

This chain links TRBV9 with TRBJ1-4; tentative D call: TRBD1 (5 bases). From germline, CDR1 is SGDLS and CDR2 YYNGEE. CDR3 size: 13 residues. V was pared by 3 bases and J by 4 bases, with 7 bases between. CDR3 DNA sequence: TGTGCCAGCAGCGGCAGGGATAATGAAAAACTGTTTTTT. It is translated as CASSGRDNEKLFF.

The genes are TRBV6-5 and TRBJ2-7, with D possibly called TRBD1 or TRBD2 (5 bases each). Germline-derived CDR1 and CDR2 are MNHEY and SVGAGI. The CDR3 length is 13 residues. Trimming pared 8 bases from V and 2 bases from J, leaving 13 bases between. CDR3 sequence (DNA): TGTGCCAGCTCAGGGACGCGAACCTACGAGCAGTACTTC. This translates into CASSGTRTYEQYF.

The rearrangement links TRBV10-3 to TRBJ2-7; D gene ambiguous. The ends were cut back, 3 bases at V and 4 bases at J, with 4 bases in the middle. The V gene's germline CDR1 is ENHRY and CDR2 SYGVKD. This CDR3 is built from 11 residues. CDR3 in amino acids: CAISEPYEQYF. The CDR3, as DNA: TGTGCCATCAGTGAACCGTACGAGCAGTACTTC.

In this sample, this clone turned up a few times. The chain combines TRBV5-4 with TRBJ1-5; 8 bases map to TRBD1. Per the germline V gene, CDR1 is SGHNT and CDR2 is YYREEE (reference sequence). The CDR3 spans 12 residues. The ends lost 1 base at V and 12 bases at J; junction bases unmatched: 3. The CDR3 sequence is CASSLPGGYQHF. The CDR3 region has the DNA TGTGCCAGCAGCTTGCCAGGGGGCTACCAGCATTTT. The full variable domain, completed using reference TRBV5-4 and TRBJ1-5, is ETGVTQSPTHLIKTRGQQVTLRCSSQSGHNTVSWYQQALGQGPQFIFQYYREEENGRGNFPPRFSGLQFPNYSSELNVNALELDDSALYLCASSLPGGYQHFGDGTRLSIL.

In this sample, this clone turned up a few times. The same CDR3 arises from other DNA sequences in this sample as well. The chain recombines TRBV7-2 with TRBJ1-1; D gene ambiguous. Deletions cut 1 base from V and 2 bases from J, with 5 bases between. Germline V gene sequence: CDR1 SGHTA, CDR2 FQGNSA. This CDR3 spans 13 amino acids. CDR3 bases: TGTGCCAGCAGCTTAGGACACAACACTGAAGCTTTCTTT. Translation gives CASSLGHNTEAFF.

This chain links TRBV21-1 with TRBJ1-2. TRBV21-1 represents a pseudogene. This CDR3 comprises 12 residues. The CDR3 is CASSPWTDGYTF. CDR3 bases: TGTGCCAGCAGCCCCTGGACCGATGGCTACACCTTC.

This chain connects TRBV2 to TRBJ1-5, with D uncertain. This CDR3 comprises 15 residues. The V end lost 6 bases, the J end lost 1 base, and 13 bases lay between the germline ends. Germline V lookup: CDR1 SNHLY, CDR2 FYNNEI. CDR3 nucleotide sequence: TGTGCCAGCAGCGCACGGGGTCCGAGCAATCAGCCCCAGCATTTT. Translating it yields CASSARGPSNQPQHF.

V usage is TRBV27 and J usage is TRBJ2-7; D might be TRBD2 (6 bases). Trimming cost V 7 bases and J 3 bases, with 16 bases left between them. The CDR3 runs 14 residues. Germline V gives CDR1 MNHEY, CDR2 SMNVEV (reference sequence). The CDR3 DNA is TGTGCCAGCAAGCTCGGAGGGGCCTACTACGAGCAGTACTTC. Residues: CASKLGGAYYEQYF.

The chain combines TRBV11-1 with TRBJ1-1; D is uncertain. Trimming took off 3 bases at V and 2 bases at J, with 7 bases between the two ends. Per the germline V gene, CDR1 is SGHAT and CDR2 is FQDESV (reference sequence). The CDR3 length is 13 residues. The CDR3 DNA sequence: TGTGCCAGCAGCTTCAGTAGTAACACTGAAGCTTTCTTT. Residues: CASSFSSNTEAFF. The entire variable domain, with the rest obtained from reference TRBV11-1 and TRBJ1-1, is as follows: EAEVAQSPRYKITEKSQAVAFWCDPISGHATLYWYRQILGQGPELLVQFQDESVVDDSQLPKDRFSAERLKGVDSTLKIQPAELGDSAMYLCASSFSSNTEAFFGQGTRLTVV.

For this clone: A much larger clone lies one base from this, so it may be a read error. This same CDR3 is encoded by further DNA sequences in the sample. This chain connects TRBV11-3 to TRBJ1-1; no reliable D call. V shed 3 bases and J shed 1 base, with 6 bases lying between them. The CDR3 spans 13 residues. Germline V gene lookup returns CDR1 SGHNT and CDR2 YENEEA. The DNA of the CDR3 is TGTGCCAGCAGCTTCGGACGGAACACTGAAGCTTTCTTT. Residues: CASSFGRNTEAFF.

Regarding this clone: Other DNA sequences in this specimen translate into the identical CDR3. CDR3 bases: TGTGCCAGCTCACCAGGGGCAGGGGGGCCCTACGAGCAGTACTTC. Translated, it gives CASSPGAGGPYEQYF. The V call is TRBV18, the J call TRBJ2-7, with D possibly TRBD1 on 7 matching bases. This CDR3 region has 15 residues. Trimming stripped 2 bases from V and 2 bases from J, with 13 bases between. The germline V gene encodes CDR1 KGHSH and CDR2 LQKENI.

This chain uses TRBV11-3 with TRBJ2-3; 9 bases map to TRBD1. The CDR3 extends over 16 amino acids. V was clipped by 5 bases and J by 0 bases; unmatched bases: 6. Germline V CDR1 and CDR2: SGHNT, YENEEA. CDR3 region: CASSTWTGASTDTQYF. CDR3 nucleotides: TGTGCCAGCAGCACCTGGACAGGGGCGAGCACAGATACGCAGTATTTT.